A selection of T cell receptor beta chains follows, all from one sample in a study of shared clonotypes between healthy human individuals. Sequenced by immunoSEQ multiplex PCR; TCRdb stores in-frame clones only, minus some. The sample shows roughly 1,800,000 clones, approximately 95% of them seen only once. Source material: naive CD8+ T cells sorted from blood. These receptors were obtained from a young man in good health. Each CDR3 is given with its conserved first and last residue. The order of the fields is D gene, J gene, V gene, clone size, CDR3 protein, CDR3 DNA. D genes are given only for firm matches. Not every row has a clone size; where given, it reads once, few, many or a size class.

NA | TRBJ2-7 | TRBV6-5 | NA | CASSQGRGGYEQYF | TGTGCCAGCAGCCAGGGCAGGGGAGGATACGAGCAGTACTTC
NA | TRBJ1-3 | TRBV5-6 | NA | CASSIGSISGNTIYF | TGTGCCAGCAGCATAGGAAGCATCTCTGGAAACACCATATATTTT
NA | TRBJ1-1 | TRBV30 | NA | CAWSVGFGNTEAFF | TGTGCCTGGAGTGTCGGGTTCGGCAACACTGAAGCTTTCTTT
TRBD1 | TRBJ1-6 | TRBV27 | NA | CASSAGTGGSYNSPLHF | TGTGCCAGCAGTGCCGGGACAGGGGGGTCCTATAATTCACCCCTCCACTTT
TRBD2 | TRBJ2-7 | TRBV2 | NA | CASRTSGSSYEQYF | TGTGCCAGCAGAACTAGCGGAAGCTCCTACGAGCAGTACTTC
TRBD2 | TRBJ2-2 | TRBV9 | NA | CASSALAGENTGELFF | TGTGCCAGCAGCGCCCTAGCGGGAGAGAACACCGGGGAGCTGTTTTTT
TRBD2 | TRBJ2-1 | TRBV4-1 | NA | CASSLREGLNEQFF | TGCGCCAGCAGTTTGCGGGAGGGCCTCAATGAGCAGTTCTTC
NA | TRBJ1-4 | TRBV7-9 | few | CATVEVVTNEKLFF | TGTGCCACCGTGGAGGTGGTGACTAATGAAAAACTGTTTTTT
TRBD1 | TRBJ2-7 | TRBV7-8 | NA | CASSGTGGIGEQYF | TGTGCCAGCAGTGGGACAGGGGGGATCGGGGAGCAGTACTTC
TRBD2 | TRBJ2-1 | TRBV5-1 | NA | CASSPYGGSYNEQFF | TGCGCCAGCAGCCCGTACGGCGGGAGCTACAATGAGCAGTTCTTC
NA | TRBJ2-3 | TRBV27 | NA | CASSPFGAIDTQYF | TGTGCCAGCAGTCCATTTGGGGCGATAGATACGCAGTATTTT
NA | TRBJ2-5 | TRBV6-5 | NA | CASSYDGLSETQYF | TGTGCCAGCAGTTACGACGGCCTCTCTGAGACCCAGTACTTC
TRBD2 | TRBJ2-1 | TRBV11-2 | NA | CASSILADGEQFF | TGTGCCAGCAGCATTCTAGCGGACGGTGAGCAGTTCTTC
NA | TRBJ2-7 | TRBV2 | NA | CASRVIGSSYEQYF | TGTGCCAGCAGGGTGATTGGCAGCTCCTACGAGCAGTACTTC
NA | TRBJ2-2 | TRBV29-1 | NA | CSALIGELFF | TGCAGCGCCCTGATCGGGGAGCTGTTTTTT
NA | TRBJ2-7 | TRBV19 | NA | CASSFGQTYEQYF | TGTGCCAGTAGTTTTGGACAGACCTACGAGCAGTACTTC
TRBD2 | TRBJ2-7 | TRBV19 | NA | CASRASGRTYEQYF | TGTGCCAGTAGGGCTAGCGGGAGGACCTACGAGCAGTACTTC
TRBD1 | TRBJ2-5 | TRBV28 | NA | CASSFRGLGETQYF | TGTGCCAGCAGTTTCAGGGGGCTGGGGGAGACCCAGTACTTC
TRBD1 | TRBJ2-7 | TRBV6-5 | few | CASSYGTASYEQYF | TGTGCCAGCAGTTACGGGACAGCCTCCTACGAGCAGTACTTC
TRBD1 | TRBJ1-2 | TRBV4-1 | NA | CASSPKQGAANYGYTF | TGCGCCAGCAGCCCGAAACAGGGGGCGGCTAACTATGGCTACACCTTC
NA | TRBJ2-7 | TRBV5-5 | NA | CASSLSGYYDEQYF | TGTGCCAGCAGCTTGAGTGGATACTATGACGAGCAGTACTTC
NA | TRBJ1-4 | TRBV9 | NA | CASSVQDRLATNEKLFF | TGTGCCAGCAGCGTCCAAGACAGGCTTGCAACTAATGAAAAACTGTTTTTT
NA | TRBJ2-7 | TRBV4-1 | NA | CASSQDRVEQYF | TGCGCCAGCAGCCAAGATAGAGTCGAGCAGTACTTC
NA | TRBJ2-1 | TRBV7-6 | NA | CASSLESGIDEQFF | TGTGCCAGCAGCTTAGAGTCGGGAATTGATGAGCAGTTCTTC
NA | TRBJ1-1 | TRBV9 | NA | CASSVAAGWVTEAFF | TGTGCCAGCAGCGTAGCTGCGGGGTGGGTCACTGAAGCTTTCTTT
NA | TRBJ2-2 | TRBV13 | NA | CASSLEHVTGELFF | TGTGCCAGCAGCTTAGAACATGTCACCGGGGAGCTGTTTTTT
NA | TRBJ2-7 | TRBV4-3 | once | CASSQDLFQYEQYF | TGCGCCAGCAGCCAAGATTTGTTTCAGTACGAGCAGTACTTC
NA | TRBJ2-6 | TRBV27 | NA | CASSFLDSNSGANVLTF | TGTGCCAGCAGTTTTTTGGACAGCAACTCTGGGGCCAACGTCCTGACTTTC
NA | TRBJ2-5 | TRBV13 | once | CASSSGGRETQYF | TGTGCCAGCAGCTCGGGGGGCCGGGAGACCCAGTACTTC
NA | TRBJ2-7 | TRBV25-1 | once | CASSEFGSGYEQYF | TGTGCCAGCAGTGAATTTGGGAGCGGCTACGAGCAGTACTTC
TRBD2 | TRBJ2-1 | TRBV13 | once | CASSSRGGYNEQFF | TGTGCCAGCAGCTCGCGGGGGGGCTACAATGAGCAGTTCTTC
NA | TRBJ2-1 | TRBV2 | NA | CASSEVVSEAGNEQFF | TGTGCCAGCAGTGAAGTAGTTAGTGAGGCAGGCAATGAGCAGTTCTTC
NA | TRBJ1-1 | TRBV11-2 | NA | CASSPNTEAFF | TGTGCCAGCAGCCCAAACACTGAAGCTTTCTTT
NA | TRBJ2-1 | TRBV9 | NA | CASSVESAEAFYNEQFF | TGTGCCAGCAGCGTAGAATCGGCGGAAGCTTTCTACAATGAGCAGTTCTTC
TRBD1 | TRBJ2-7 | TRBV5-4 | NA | CASSGTGYEQYF | TGTGCCAGCAGCGGGACAGGGTACGAGCAGTACTTC